One sample yielded the 8 T cell receptor beta chains listed below, sequenced in a study of blood T cells in healthy people across ages. Together with a sample-barcoded 5' primer, a J-beta primer mix was included in a second PCR lasting roughly 7 to 11 cycles. From the 5' RACE reads, TCRdb called clonotypes with MiXCR, one entry per CDR3 protein. Of about 1.8 million distinct CDR3 sequences listed, roughly 49% are singletons. Sequencing was done on a sample of blood. All receptors come from a middle-aged woman in good health.

The V call is TRBV5-6, the J call TRBJ2-4, with a tentative D call TRBD2 (5 bases). The CDR3 runs 14 residues. V dropped 2 bases and J dropped 5 bases, with 11 bases sitting between them. The V gene's germline CDR1 is SGHDT and CDR2 YYEEEE. CDR3 in DNA: TGTGCCAGCAGCTTATTACGAGGGCAAAACATTCAGTACTTC. This translates into CASSLLRGQNIQYF.

The chain is built from TRBV15 and TRBJ2-1; 8 bases agree with TRBD2. V shed 3 bases, J shed 8 bases, and the junction held 9 bases outside the gene matches. Germline V CDR1 and CDR2: LNHNV, YYDKDF (reference sequence). The CDR3 length is 15 residues. The CDR3 region is CATSRPGLGVDEQFF. In nucleotides, the CDR3 is TGTGCCACCAGCAGGCCGGGACTAGGGGTTGATGAGCAGTTCTTC.

The chain has TRBV21-1 and TRBJ2-6; the table's D call TRBD1 went unverified against the DNA. TRBV21-1 is noted as a pseudogene. The CDR3 sequence is 19 residues long. The chain's CDR3 is CASSTLRGQGISGANVLTF. CDR3 bases: TGTGCCAGCAGCACCTTACGGGGACAGGGGATCTCTGGGGCCAACGTCCTGACTTTC.

The genes are TRBV10-3 and TRBJ1-2; no reliable D call. Trimming stripped 7 bases from V and 4 bases from J, with 19 bases between. Germline assignment: CDR1 ENHRY and CDR2 SYGVKD. The CDR3 consists of 15 residues. The DNA for the CDR3 is TGTGCCATCACTTCGACAACAGTTATGGCCTATGGCTACACCTTC. It is translated as CAITSTTVMAYGYTF.

The chain couples TRBV20-1 to TRBJ2-7; TRBD2 agrees at 10 bases. J lost 4 bases, V lost 5 bases, and 11 bases had no gene match. The CDR3 is 15 amino acids. The germline V gene has CDR1 DFQATT and CDR2 SNEGSKA (reference sequence). The CDR3 loop is CSASIPGLAIYEQYF. CDR3 nucleotide sequence: TGCAGTGCTTCGATCCCGGGACTAGCGATTTACGAGCAGTACTTC.

DNA for the CDR3: TGTGCCAGCAGAACATCCCCGACTAGCGGGGGCCAAGAGACCCAGTACTTC. This gives the protein CASRTSPTSGGQETQYF. The J gene is TRBJ2-5, the V gene TRBV7-2, with TRBD2 matching 12 bases. The germline V gene encodes CDR1 SGHTA and CDR2 FQGNSA. This CDR3 spans 17 amino acids. V trimming: 6 bases; J trimming: 1 base; junction bases outside the gene matches: 9.

This sequence joins TRBV6-6 and TRBJ1-6, with 9 bases lining up with TRBD1. This CDR3 is 14 amino acids long. Germline CDR1 MNHNY, CDR2 SVGAGI (reference sequence). Germline trimming cut 11 bases from V and 10 bases from J; bases unmatched to any gene: 12. This chain's CDR3 is CAGATQGARSPLHF. The CDR3 DNA reads as TGTGCCGGGGCGACACAGGGGGCGAGGTCACCCCTCCACTTT.

The chain uses TRBV28 and TRBJ2-5; TRBD2 matches 8 bases. The CDR3 has 15 residues. CDR1 is MDHEN and CDR2 is SYDVKM in the germline V gene. Trimming cost V 8 bases and J 5 bases; bases outside gene matches: 13. The CDR3 region is CASQRSGGKVETQYF. For the CDR3, the DNA is TGTGCCAGCCAAAGGAGCGGGGGCAAGGTGGAGACCCAGTACTTC. The whole variable domain, filled in from reference TRBV28 and TRBJ2-5, reads DVKVTQSSRYLVKRTGEKVFLECVQDMDHENMFWYRQDPGLGLRLIYFSYDVKMKEKGDIPEGYSVSREKKERFSLILESASTNQTSMYLCASQRSGGKVETQYFGPGTRLLVL.